Presented here are 22 T cell receptor beta chains from one specimen sequenced in a study of post-analysis software for immune sequencing data. Study-wide findings and caveats: Five or six TRBV segments were significantly more frequent in patients than in controls. TRBV5-6, TRBV5-1 and TRBV20-1 were among these segments.

Antigens for these TCRs are unknown. Prepared TCR beta cDNA libraries contained unique molecular identifiers. Via MiXCR, TCRdb re-called the PCR reads, giving one row per CDR3 protein. The data show about 460,000 distinct CDR3 sequences, 45% seen once. Sequences were obtained from blood. The receptor set was obtained from a girl between 10 and 17 years old with multiple sclerosis.

This rearrangement joins TRBV6-6 to TRBJ2-5; D call uncertain. The CDR3 consists of 17 residues. V dropped 2 bases and J dropped 2 bases, with 18 bases sitting between them. CDR1 and CDR2 from the germline V gene are MNHNY and SVGAGI (reference sequence). CDR3: CASSYKAQRRLQETQYF. CDR3 DNA: TGTGCCAGCAGTTACAAGGCCCAGCGCCGATTACAAGAGACCCAGTACTTC.

The V call is TRBV28, the J call TRBJ1-1; the match to TRBD1 covers 8 bases. This CDR3 has 12 residues. J lost 8 bases, V lost 6 bases, and 5 bases had no gene match. Germline values: CDR1 MDHEN, CDR2 SYDVKM. The chain's CDR3 is CASRGTGLEAFF. The CDR3, as DNA: TGTGCCAGCAGAGGGACAGGCCTCGAAGCTTTCTTT.

This clonotype was detected only a few times. The chain recombines TRBV7-9 with TRBJ2-3; no definite D call. This CDR3 region has 11 residues. Germline lookup yields CDR1 SEHNR and CDR2 FQNEAQ (reference sequence). V gave up 5 bases and J gave up 4 bases, with 4 bases separating them. The CDR3 protein is CASSQSDTQYF. CDR3 bases: TGTGCCAGCAGCCAGTCAGATACGCAGTATTTT.

The chain employs TRBV11-2 and TRBJ2-5; no clear D gene. CDR1 and CDR2 from the germline V gene are SGHAT and FQNNGV. The CDR3 is 11 amino acids. V shed 4 bases and J shed 11 bases, with 11 bases lying between them. In DNA form, the CDR3 reads TGTGCCAGCAGCTATTCCCTGGAGCAGTACTTC. The encoded protein is CASSYSLEQYF.

This clonotype was observed a handful of times. The chain carries TRBV20-1 and TRBJ1-2; 9 bases align to TRBD1. Germline V lookup: CDR1 DFQATT, CDR2 SNEGSKA (reference sequence). The CDR3 loop spans 14 amino acids. V was clipped by 7 bases and J by 5 bases; unmatched bases: 11. CDR3 residues: CSVRENRGRYGYTF. For the CDR3, the DNA is TGCAGTGTCAGGGAAAACAGGGGGCGTTATGGCTACACCTTC.

This clonotype was counted between two and nine times. This rearrangement joins TRBV3-1 to TRBJ2-1; 11 bases match TRBD2. This CDR3 region has 18 residues. V shed 5 bases and J 0 bases; nucleotides not matched to a gene: 9. Germline CDR1 LGHDT, CDR2 YNNKEL (reference sequence). In DNA, the CDR3 is TGTGCCAGCAGCGGGACTAGCGGTCGTCGAAGCTCCTACAATGAGCAGTTCTTC. This translates into CASSGTSGRRSSYNEQFF.

V is TRBV4-1 and J is TRBJ2-1; TRBD2 might be the D (5 bases). Trimming shortened V by 1 base and J by 5 bases, and 15 bases separated the two germline ends. The CDR3 spans 16 residues. Germline lookup yields CDR1 MGHRA and CDR2 YSYEKL. CDR3 in amino acids: CASSQAVGLDDNEQFF. The CDR3 nucleotides read TGCGCCAGCAGCCAAGCGGTTGGACTGGACGACAATGAGCAGTTCTTC.

Points on this clonotype: Sequence at one end of the junction differs from germline and may be a read error. The rearrangement links TRBV14 to TRBJ1-2, with D possibly being TRBD1 (6 bases). The germline V gene encodes CDR1 SGHDN and CDR2 FVKESK. The CDR3 is 15 residues long. The CDR3 nucleotides are TGTGCCGGCAGCCAAACCGGGACAAACATCTATGGCTACACCTTC. As protein: CAGSQTGTNIYGYTF.

In the case of this clonotype: An end of the junction does not agree with germline; a read error may underlie this. This chain links TRBV29-1 with TRBJ2-7; TRBD2 aligns across 9 bases. The CDR3 spans 11 residues. The germline V gene encodes CDR1 SQVTM and CDR2 ANQGSEA. DNA of the CDR3: TGTAGCGGGGGTGACGGCTACGAGCAGTACTTC. Translated: CSGGDGYEQYF.

This clonotype was counted only a few times. The V and J genes are TRBV12-3 or TRBV12-4 and TRBJ2-1; D remains unclear. This CDR3 has 13 residues. V shed 2 bases and J shed 8 bases, with 10 bases lying between them. The CDR3 bases are TGTGCCAGCAGTTTAACACCGATGGATGAGCAGTTCTTC. It specifies CASSLTPMDEQFF.

The gene calls are TRBV7-6 and TRBJ2-2; unclear D gene. With 2 bases removed from V and 5 bases from J, the gap between germline ends came to 6 bases. CDR3 length equals 13 residues. The germline gives CDR1 SGHVS, CDR2 FNYEAQ. The CDR3 reads CASSLTRTGELFF. The CDR3 DNA reads as TGTGCCAGCAGCTTAACCCGAACCGGGGAGCTGTTTTTT.

The CDR3 nucleotides read TGTGCCAGCACCCTTACCGGGACTAGCGGGAGTGAAGATACGCAGTATTTT. This sequence encodes CASTLTGTSGSEDTQYF. V and J are TRBV9 and TRBJ2-3; 14 positions agree with TRBD2. The CDR3 totals 17 residues. J was trimmed by 5 bases and V by 6 bases; bases with no gene match: 11. Germline V gene data show CDR1 as SGDLS and CDR2 as YYNGEE.

In this sample, this clonotype turned up a few times. DNA of the CDR3: TGTGCCAGCAGCGTAGAGGGGGATCCCGGCACTGAAGCTTTCTTT. It encodes CASSVEGDPGTEAFF. The genes are TRBV9 and TRBJ1-1; the D gene is possibly TRBD1 (6 bases). The CDR3 is 15 amino acids. V was cut by 0 bases and J by 4 bases, with 13 bases left in between. CDR1 is SGDLS and CDR2 is YYNGEE in the germline V gene.

This clonotype was seen a few times. The chain carries TRBV5-1 and TRBJ2-7, with D possibly matching TRBD2 (6 bases). The germline V and J ends were trimmed by 0 bases and 4 bases, with 14 bases remaining between them. This CDR3 has 15 amino acids. Germline values: CDR1 SGHRS, CDR2 YFSETQ. CDR3 sequence (DNA): TGCGCCAGCAGCTTGGCCAAGGGACTGGGATACGAGCAGTACTTC. Its protein is CASSLAKGLGYEQYF.

The chain carries TRBV30 and TRBJ2-1; weak D call: TRBD2 (5 bases). Trimming pared 2 bases from V and 6 bases from J, leaving 11 bases between. This CDR3 is built from 13 residues. CDR1 is GTSNPN and CDR2 is SVGIG in the germline V gene (reference sequence). The CDR3 region is CAWSRERPNEQFF. The DNA of the CDR3 is TGTGCCTGGAGTCGGGAAAGACCCAATGAGCAGTTCTTC. The full variable domain, completed using reference TRBV30 and TRBJ2-1, is SQTIHQWPATLVQPVGSPLSLECTVEGTSNPNLYWYRQAAGRGLQLLFYSVGIGQISSEVPQNLSASRPQDRQFILSSKKLLLSDSGFYLCAWSRERPNEQFFGPGTRLTVL.

This clonotype was seen only a few times. The chain links TRBV18 to TRBJ1-5; 8 bases match TRBD1. This CDR3 is 15 amino acids long. V lost 6 bases, J lost 2 bases, and 6 bases stayed unmatched. In germline, CDR1 is KGHSH, CDR2 LQKENI. The CDR3 DNA reads as TGTGCCAGCTCTCCGGACAGGGAAGGCAATCAGCCCCAGCATTTT. Translation: CASSPDREGNQPQHF.

The chain couples TRBV28 to TRBJ2-3, with D unclear. V was trimmed by 3 bases and J by 8 bases, leaving 18 bases between them. The CDR3 is 15 residues long. The germline V gene has CDR1 MDHEN and CDR2 SYDVKM. CDR3 residues: CASSFRGTARGTQYF. The CDR3 DNA follows: TGTGCCAGCAGTTTCAGAGGTACGGCACGTGGTACGCAGTATTTT.

V is TRBV29-1 and J is TRBJ2-1, with unresolved D. CDR1 and CDR2 (germline): SQVTM, ANQGSEA. There are 16 residues in the CDR3. Trimming removed 4 bases from V and 1 base from J, with 17 bases in between. In nucleotides, the CDR3 is TGCAGCGTTGTCCGGGTTTTGGCGTTATCCTACAATGAGCAGTTCTTC. Its translation is CSVVRVLALSYNEQFF.

The chain combines TRBV5-5 with TRBJ2-1; D might be TRBD2 (6 bases). V was trimmed by 4 bases and J by 5 bases, leaving 22 bases between them. The CDR3 spans 17 residues. The germline gives CDR1 SGHKS, CDR2 YYEKEE (reference sequence). The CDR3 nucleotides are TGTGCCAGCAGCCGGACGGAGACTAGGCCCAATCACAATGAGCAGTTCTTC. Protein product: CASSRTETRPNHNEQFF.

A few counts support this clonotype. The rearrangement links TRBV28 to TRBJ2-4, with D unresolved. Looked up from germline, CDR1 is MDHEN and CDR2 is SYDVKM. The CDR3 runs 15 residues. V gave up 7 bases and J gave up 2 bases, with 15 bases separating them. DNA of the CDR3: TGTGCCAGCAAAAAAAGCCCCGTACCCAAAAACATTCAGTACTTC. Translated, it gives CASKKSPVPKNIQYF.

The chain carries TRBV4-1 and TRBJ2-3; maybe TRBD2 (6 bases). Germline V CDR1 and CDR2: MGHRA, YSYEKL. V was pared by 6 bases and J by 2 bases, with 21 bases between. The CDR3 is 17 amino acids. CDR3 nucleotide sequence: TGCGCCAGCAGACGTATCGGGACTGCAGCTTCCACAGATACGCAGTATTTT. It is translated as CASRRIGTAASTDTQYF.

The chain joins TRBV7-8 to TRBJ2-1; the D gene is possibly TRBD2 (7 bases). Looked up from germline, CDR1 is SGHVS and CDR2 is FQNEAQ. Trimming cost V 6 bases and J 0 bases, with 15 bases left between them. The CDR3 sequence is 16 residues long. The DNA of the CDR3 is TGTGCCAGCAGAGGGGGGGAGCCGAGCTCCTACAATGAGCAGTTCTTC. It translates to CASRGGEPSSYNEQFF.